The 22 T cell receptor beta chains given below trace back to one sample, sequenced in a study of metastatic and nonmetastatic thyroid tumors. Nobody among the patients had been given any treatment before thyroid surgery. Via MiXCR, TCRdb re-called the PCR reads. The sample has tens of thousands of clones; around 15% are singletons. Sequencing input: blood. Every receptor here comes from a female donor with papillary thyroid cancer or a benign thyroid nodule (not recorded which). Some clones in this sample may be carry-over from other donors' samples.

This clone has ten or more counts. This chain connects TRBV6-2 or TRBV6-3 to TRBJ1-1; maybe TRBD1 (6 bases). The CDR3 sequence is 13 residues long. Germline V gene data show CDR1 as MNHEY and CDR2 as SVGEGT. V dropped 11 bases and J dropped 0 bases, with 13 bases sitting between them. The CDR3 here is CASGGGMNTEAFF. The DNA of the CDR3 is TGTGCCTCCGGGGGCGGCATGAACACTGAAGCTTTCTTT.

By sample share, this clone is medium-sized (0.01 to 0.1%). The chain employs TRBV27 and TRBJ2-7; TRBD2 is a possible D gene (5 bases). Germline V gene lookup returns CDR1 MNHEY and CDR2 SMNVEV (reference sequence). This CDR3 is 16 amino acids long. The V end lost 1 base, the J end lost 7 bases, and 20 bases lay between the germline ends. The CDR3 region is CASSLLSGELSREQYF. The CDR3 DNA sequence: TGTGCCAGCAGTTTATTGAGCGGAGAGTTGAGTAGGGAGCAGTACTTC.

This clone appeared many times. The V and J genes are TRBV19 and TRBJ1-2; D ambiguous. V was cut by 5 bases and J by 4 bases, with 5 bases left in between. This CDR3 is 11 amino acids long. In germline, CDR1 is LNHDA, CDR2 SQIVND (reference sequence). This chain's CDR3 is CASSYGYGYTF. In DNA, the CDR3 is TGTGCCAGTAGTTACGGCTATGGCTACACCTTC.

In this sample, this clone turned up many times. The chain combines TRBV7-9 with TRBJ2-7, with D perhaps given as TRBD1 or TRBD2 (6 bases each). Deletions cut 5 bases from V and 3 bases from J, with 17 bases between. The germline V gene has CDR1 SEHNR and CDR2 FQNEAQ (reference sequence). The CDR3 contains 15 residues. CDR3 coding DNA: TGTGCCAGCAGCGCCGGGGGCGCTTCATACTACGAGCAGTACTTC. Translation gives CASSAGGASYYEQYF.

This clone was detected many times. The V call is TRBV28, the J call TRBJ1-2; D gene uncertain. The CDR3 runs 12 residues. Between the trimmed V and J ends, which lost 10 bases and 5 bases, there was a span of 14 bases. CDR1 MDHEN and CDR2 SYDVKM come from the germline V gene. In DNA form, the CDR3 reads TGTGCCACCAGAGGGCAGTTGTATGGCTACACCTTC. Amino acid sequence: CATRGQLYGYTF.

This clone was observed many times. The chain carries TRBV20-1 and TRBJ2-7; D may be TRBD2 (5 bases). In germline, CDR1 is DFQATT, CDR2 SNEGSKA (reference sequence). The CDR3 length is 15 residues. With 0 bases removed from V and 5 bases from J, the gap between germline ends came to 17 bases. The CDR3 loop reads CSARDPRVEINEQYF. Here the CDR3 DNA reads TGCAGTGCTAGAGACCCGAGGGTGGAGATAAACGAGCAGTACTTC.

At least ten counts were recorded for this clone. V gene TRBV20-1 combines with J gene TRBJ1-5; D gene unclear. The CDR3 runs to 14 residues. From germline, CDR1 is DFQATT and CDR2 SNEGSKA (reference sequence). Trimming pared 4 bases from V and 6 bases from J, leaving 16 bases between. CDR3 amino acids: CSAKPNSDIQPQHF. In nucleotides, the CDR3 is TGCAGTGCTAAGCCAAACTCCGACATTCAGCCCCAGCATTTT.

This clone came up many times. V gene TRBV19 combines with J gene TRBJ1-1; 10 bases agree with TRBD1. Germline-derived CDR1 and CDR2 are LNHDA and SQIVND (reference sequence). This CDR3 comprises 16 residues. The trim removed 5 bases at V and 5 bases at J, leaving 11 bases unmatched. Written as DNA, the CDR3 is TGTGCCAGTAGTCATGGAAGGGGGACAGGGGTTACTGAAGCTTTCTTT. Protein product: CASSHGRGTGVTEAFF.

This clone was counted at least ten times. The CDR3 coding sequence is TGTGCCAGCAGTAGGGCCCTCTCGGTGGCTGAGACCCAGTACTTC. Protein: CASSRALSVAETQYF. This chain connects TRBV6-1 to TRBJ2-5, with D unclear. The CDR3 spans 15 residues. The germline V gene has CDR1 MNHNS and CDR2 SASEGT. Trimming removed 5 bases at V and 5 bases at J, with 18 bases between.

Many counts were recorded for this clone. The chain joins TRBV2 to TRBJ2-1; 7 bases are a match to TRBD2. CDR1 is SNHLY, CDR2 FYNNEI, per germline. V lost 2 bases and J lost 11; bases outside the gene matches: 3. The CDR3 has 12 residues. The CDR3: CASSEWSGKQFF. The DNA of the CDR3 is TGTGCCAGCAGTGAATGGAGCGGGAAGCAGTTCTTC.

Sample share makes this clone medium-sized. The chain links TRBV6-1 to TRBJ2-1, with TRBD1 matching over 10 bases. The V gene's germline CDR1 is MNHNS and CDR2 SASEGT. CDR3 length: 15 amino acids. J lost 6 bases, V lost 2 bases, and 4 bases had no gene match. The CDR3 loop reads CASSEWGQGSNEQFF. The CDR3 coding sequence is TGTGCCAGCAGTGAATGGGGACAGGGGTCCAATGAGCAGTTCTTC.

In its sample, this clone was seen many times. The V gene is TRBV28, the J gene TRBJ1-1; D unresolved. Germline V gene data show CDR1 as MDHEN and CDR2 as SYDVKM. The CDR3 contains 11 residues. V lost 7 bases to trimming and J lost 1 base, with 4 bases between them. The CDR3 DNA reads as TGTGCCAGCATTGGGAACACTGAAGCTTTCTTT. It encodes CASIGNTEAFF.

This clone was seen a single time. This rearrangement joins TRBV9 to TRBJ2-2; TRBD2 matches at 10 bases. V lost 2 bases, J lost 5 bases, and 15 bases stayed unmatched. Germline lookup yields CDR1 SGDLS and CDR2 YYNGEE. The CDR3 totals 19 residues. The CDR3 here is CASSVVLAGVSGATGELFF. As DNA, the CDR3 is TGTGCCAGCAGCGTTGTGCTAGCGGGGGTCTCGGGTGCAACCGGGGAGCTGTTTTTT.

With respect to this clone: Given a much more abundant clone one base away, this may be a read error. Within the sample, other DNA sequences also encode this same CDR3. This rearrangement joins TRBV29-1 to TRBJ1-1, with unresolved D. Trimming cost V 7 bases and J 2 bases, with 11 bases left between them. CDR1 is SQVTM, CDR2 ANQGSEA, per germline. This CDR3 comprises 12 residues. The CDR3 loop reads CSGKRVNTEAFF. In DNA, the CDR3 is TGCAGCGGGAAGCGAGTTAACACTGAAGCTTTCTTT.

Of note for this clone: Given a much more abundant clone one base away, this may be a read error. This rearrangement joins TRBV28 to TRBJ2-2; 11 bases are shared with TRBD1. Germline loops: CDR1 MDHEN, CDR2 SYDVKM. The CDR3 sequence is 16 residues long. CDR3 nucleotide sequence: TGTGCCAGCATATCTACGGGACAGGGGGTCACCAGGGAGCTGTTTTTT. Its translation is CASISTGQGVTRELFF.

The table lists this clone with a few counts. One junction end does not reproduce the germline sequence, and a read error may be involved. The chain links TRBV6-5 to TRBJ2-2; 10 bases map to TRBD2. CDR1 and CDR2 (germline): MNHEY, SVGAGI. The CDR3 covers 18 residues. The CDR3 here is CASSRPGLAVDPTVELFF. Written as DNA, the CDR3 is TGTGCCAGCAGTCGCCCCGGACTAGCGGTGGATCCGACCGTGGAGCTGTTTTTT.

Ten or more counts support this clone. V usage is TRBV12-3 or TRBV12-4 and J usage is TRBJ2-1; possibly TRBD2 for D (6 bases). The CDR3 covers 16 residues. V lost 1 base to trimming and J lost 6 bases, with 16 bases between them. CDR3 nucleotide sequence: TGTGCCAGCAGTTTAGGGGGACTTTCTACCCTCAATGAGCAGTTCTTC. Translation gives CASSLGGLSTLNEQFF.

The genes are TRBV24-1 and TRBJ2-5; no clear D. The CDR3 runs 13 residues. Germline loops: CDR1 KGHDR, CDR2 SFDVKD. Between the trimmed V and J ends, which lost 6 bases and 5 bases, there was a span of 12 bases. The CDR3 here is CATSSSFLETQYF. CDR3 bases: TGTGCCACCAGTTCATCGTTTTTGGAGACCCAGTACTTC.

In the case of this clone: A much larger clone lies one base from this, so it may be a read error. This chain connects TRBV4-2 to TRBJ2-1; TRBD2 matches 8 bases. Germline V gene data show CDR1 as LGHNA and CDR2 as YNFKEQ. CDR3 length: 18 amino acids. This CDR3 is CASSQEITGGNSYNEHFF. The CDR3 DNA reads TGTGCCAGCAGCCAAGAGATTACGGGGGGGAACTCCTACAATGAGCATTTCTTC.

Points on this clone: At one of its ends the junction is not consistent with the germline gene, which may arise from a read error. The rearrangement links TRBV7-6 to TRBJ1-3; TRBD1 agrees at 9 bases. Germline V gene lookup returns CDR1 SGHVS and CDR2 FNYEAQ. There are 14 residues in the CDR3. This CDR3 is CASQQGASGNTTYF. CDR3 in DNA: TGTGCCAGCCAACAGGGGGCGAGTGGAAACACCACATATTTT. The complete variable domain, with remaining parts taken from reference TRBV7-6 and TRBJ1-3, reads GAGVSQSPRYKVTKRGQDVALRCDPISGHVSLYWYRQALGQGPEFLTYFNYEAQQDKSGLPNDRFSAERPEGSISTLTIQRTEQRDSAMYRCASQQGASGNTTYFGEGSWLTVV.

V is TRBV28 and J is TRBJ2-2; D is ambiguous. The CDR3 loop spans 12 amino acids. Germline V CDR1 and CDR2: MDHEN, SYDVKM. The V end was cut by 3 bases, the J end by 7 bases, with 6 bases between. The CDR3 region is CASSFPNGELFF. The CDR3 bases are TGTGCCAGCAGTTTTCCGAACGGGGAGCTGTTTTTT.

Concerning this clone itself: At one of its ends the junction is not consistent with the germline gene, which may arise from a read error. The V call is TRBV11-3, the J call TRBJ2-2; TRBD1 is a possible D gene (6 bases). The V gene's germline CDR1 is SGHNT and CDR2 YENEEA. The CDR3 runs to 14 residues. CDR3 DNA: TGTGCCAGCAGCATAGACAGGAACACCGTGGAGCTGTTTTTT. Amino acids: CASSIDRNTVELFF.